The 18 T cell receptor beta chains below all came from one sample that was sequenced in a study of monozygotic twins with inflammatory bowel disease. TCRdb reanalyzed the 5' RACE reads, giving one entry per CDR3 protein sequence and no DNA. The sample features just over 300,000 distinct CDR3 sequences, with 5.6% in its top ten. The specimen was blood. The receptors derive from a human donor with ulcerative colitis or Crohn's disease, or a healthy co-twin of an affected twin (not recorded which).

The chain joins TRBV7-2 to TRBJ2-7. This CDR3 comprises 14 residues. CDR1 SGHTA and CDR2 FQGNSA come from the germline V gene. The CDR3 spells CASSLVQGRNEQYF.

The rearrangement links TRBV7-2 to TRBJ1-1. Germline CDR1 reads SGHTA; CDR2 reads FQGNSA. CDR3 length: 16 amino acids. CDR3 sequence reads: CASSLLVLGGNTEAFF.

The gene calls are TRBV28 and TRBJ2-7; the TCRdb call, TRBD2, lacks DNA for checking. CDR1 is MDHEN and CDR2 is SYDVKM in the germline V gene. The CDR3 consists of 15 residues. The CDR3 sequence: CASSVEGSAAYEQYF.

CDR3 loop: CASSVLQGLQSGNTIYF. The V and J genes are TRBV18 and TRBJ1-3; no DNA is available, so the TRBD1 call from TCRdb remains unchecked. CDR3 length equals 17 residues. CDR1 KGHSH and CDR2 LQKENI come from the germline V gene.

This rearrangement joins TRBV11-2 to TRBJ2-7; the TCRdb call, TRBD1, lacks DNA for checking. The CDR3 has 19 residues. Germline V lookup: CDR1 SGHAT, CDR2 FQNNGV. This CDR3 is CASTGGRDRGLHRTYEQYF.

The rearrangement links TRBV30 to TRBJ2-5; absent DNA, TCRdb's TRBD2 call cannot be checked. Germline-derived CDR1 and CDR2 are GTSNPN and SVGIG (reference sequence). The CDR3 covers 14 residues. Here the CDR3 reads CAWSVPGPQETQYF.

The chain couples TRBV12-3 or TRBV12-4 to TRBJ2-7. The CDR3 length is 14 residues. CDR3 sequence: CASSPVQPNYEQYF.

The CDR3 spells CSASLFSGNTIYF. The chain recombines TRBV20-1 with TRBJ1-3. There are 13 residues in the CDR3. From germline, CDR1 is DFQATT and CDR2 SNEGSKA (reference sequence).

The chain uses TRBV7-2 and TRBJ2-3; the D call from TCRdb, TRBD1, cannot be confirmed without DNA. The CDR3 loop spans 14 amino acids. CDR1 and CDR2 from the germline V gene are SGHTA and FQGNSA. The CDR3 loop reads CASRKPGSGDTQYF.

V is TRBV11-2 and J is TRBJ2-1; as DNA is missing, the TRBD1 call by TCRdb cannot be tested. CDR1 is SGHAT and CDR2 is FQNNGV in the germline V gene. The CDR3 has 15 residues. The CDR3 sequence is CASSLEGRKGNEQFF.

The chain combines TRBV3-1 with TRBJ2-5; there is no DNA to check the TCRdb D call of TRBD1. Germline values: CDR1 LGHDT, CDR2 YNNKEL (reference sequence). The CDR3 has 15 amino acids. CDR3 amino acids: CASSQGLGGGLTQYF.

V gene TRBV24-1 combines with J gene TRBJ2-5; absent DNA, TCRdb's TRBD1 call cannot be checked. The CDR3 contains 18 residues. The germline CDR1 and CDR2 sequences are KGHDR and SFDVKD. CDR3 in amino acids: CATSDAQGPLEKQETQYF.

This sequence joins TRBV20-1 and TRBJ2-3; the D gene TCRdb calls, TRBD2, cannot be checked with no DNA. Germline V lookup: CDR1 DFQATT, CDR2 SNEGSKA (reference sequence). The CDR3 is made up of 14 amino acids. This chain's CDR3 is CSASPPVRTDTQYF.

V and J are TRBV5-1 and TRBJ2-1; no DNA is available, so the TRBD2 call from TCRdb remains unchecked. Germline CDR1 SGHRS, CDR2 YFSETQ. The CDR3 is made up of 15 amino acids. CDR3 sequence: CASSQGLAGNNEQFF. Looking up the rest from reference TRBV5-1 and TRBJ2-1 gives the full variable domain: KAGVTQTPRYLIKTRGQQVTLSCSPISGHRSVSWYQQTPGQGLQFLFEYFSETQRNKGNFPGRFSGRQFSNSRSEMNVSTLELGDSALYLCASSQGLAGNNEQFFGPGTRLTVL.

The V gene is TRBV10-3, the J gene TRBJ2-1; TCRdb designates TRBD1, a call that cannot be tested without DNA. There are 14 residues in the CDR3. Germline lookup yields CDR1 ENHRY and CDR2 SYGVKD. The CDR3 region is CAISDQGARGEQFF.

The chain links TRBV12-5 to TRBJ2-7; the D call of TRBD1 rests on TCRdb alone, since no DNA is present to check it. The CDR3 runs to 14 residues. The germline V gene has CDR1 LGHNT and CDR2 FRNRAP. CDR3 residues: CASARDRRPYGQYF.

The chain couples TRBV20-1 to TRBJ1-4; the TRBD1 assignment by TCRdb is unverifiable without DNA. The CDR3 runs to 14 residues. From germline, CDR1 is DFQATT and CDR2 SNEGSKA (reference sequence). The CDR3 sequence: CSASRGGTNEKLFF.

The chain employs TRBV9 and TRBJ2-2; TCRdb indicates TRBD2, and absent DNA this call remains unverified. Germline loops: CDR1 SGDLS, CDR2 YYNGEE. The CDR3 has 16 amino acids. This CDR3 reads CASSVALAGGTGELFF.